This record concerns one TCR beta chain sequence. What it binds is unknown. The entry originates in a study of regulatory T cells in long-lasting Graves disease. Time point in this sample: newly diagnosed GD, antithyroid drugs for less than 3 months. PBMC RNA served as the TCR library source. General study results and limits: Under persistent disease, TRBV28, TRBJ1-2 and TRBJ2-5 were used preferentially. Newly diagnosed patients had higher TCR diversity than persistent Graves' patients did.

Germline lookup yields CDR1 SGHRS and CDR2 YFSETQ. The V and J ends lost 2 bases and 5 bases, in that order; junction bases with no gene match: 6. This CDR3 contains 15 residues. CDR3-region Arm-PCR and iRepertoire HTBI primers produced the TCR beta libraries. TCRdb redid the calling of the multiplex PCR reads with MiXCR, one entry per CDR3 protein. The sample contains around 420,000 distinct CDR3 sequences, 15% to 19% of which appear only once. This chain joins TRBV5-1 and TRBJ2-5; 10 nucleotides line up with TRBD2. Sample: peripheral blood mononuclear cells (PBMCs), taken at new diagnosis, from a patient treated with antithyroid drugs. The sequence derives from a female donor with Graves disease. The DNA of the CDR3 is TGCGCCAGCAGCTTTGAGCGGGGGGGCTTGGAGACCCAGTACTTC. Translating gives CASSFERGGLETQYF. Full variable domain (remainder filled in from reference TRBV5-1 and TRBJ2-5): KAGVTQTPRYLIKTRGQQVTLSCSPISGHRSVSWYQQTPGQGLQFLFEYFSETQRNKGNFPGRFSGRQFSNSRSEMNVSTLELGDSALYLCASSFERGGLETQYFGPGTRLLVL.